Below are 26 T cell receptor beta chains sequenced from a single sample in a study of T-cell reconstitution after alpha-beta-depleted transplantation in children. The TCRbeta library incorporated unique molecular identifiers. Using its own MiXCR run on the PCR reads, TCRdb lists one record per CDR3 protein. This repertoire shows 200,000 to 300,000 distinct CDR3 sequences, more than 20% found once; its top ten account for about 5%. The sequencing used PBMCs, mostly from graft donor cells, collected 360 days after TCRalphabeta/CD19-depleted stem cell transplant. The source of these receptors is a female patient aged 2 to 10 who had a stem cell transplant for congenital amegakaryocytic thrombocytopenia, so the T cells may come from the graft donor.

This clonotype was seen a few times. This chain connects TRBV5-1 to TRBJ2-7; D is possibly TRBD2 (6 bases). The CDR3 has 14 residues. Deletions cut 0 bases from V and 5 bases from J, with 12 bases between. The germline CDR1 and CDR2 sequences are SGHRS and YFSETQ. The CDR3 here is CASSLEGGFHEQYF. CDR3 bases: TGCGCCAGCAGCTTGGAAGGAGGGTTCCACGAGCAGTACTTC.

The J gene is TRBJ1-5, the V gene TRBV20-1; possibly TRBD1 for D (6 bases). Germline V CDR1 and CDR2: DFQATT, SNEGSKA (reference sequence). CDR3 length: 13 residues. Trimming removed 6 bases at V and 3 bases at J, with 12 bases between. The CDR3 nucleotides are TGCAGTGCATGCGACAGGAACAATCAGCCCCAGCATTTT. This translates into CSACDRNNQPQHF.

The chain combines TRBV18 with TRBJ2-5; 14 nucleotides align to TRBD2. The germline V gene encodes CDR1 KGHSH and CDR2 LQKENI. V lost 0 bases, J lost 4 bases, and 7 bases stayed unmatched. The CDR3 has 18 amino acids. CDR3 sequence (DNA): TGTGCCAGCTCACCACCAACCGGACTAGCGGGAGGTGTAGAGACCCAGTACTTC. Translating it yields CASSPPTGLAGGVETQYF.

The gene calls are TRBV7-9 and TRBJ1-4; 10 bases are shared with TRBD1. Per the germline V gene, CDR1 is SEHNR and CDR2 is FQNEAQ (reference sequence). Trimming took 5 bases from V and 6 from J; bases not matched to a gene: 3. The CDR3 length is 14 residues. CDR3 sequence: CASSRGTGDEKLFF. In DNA form, the CDR3 reads TGTGCCAGCAGCCGTGGGACAGGGGATGAAAAACTGTTTTTT.

This clonotype showed up many times. J is TRBJ2-1 and V is TRBV3-1; no clear D. CDR1 LGHDT and CDR2 YNNKEL come from the germline V gene (reference sequence). V was clipped by 7 bases and J by 1 base, with 26 bases between them. This CDR3 is built from 19 residues. As DNA, the CDR3 is TGTGCCAGCACCCGAAAGGCTCCCTACGGCGGTAGTTCCTACAATGAGCAGTTCTTC. This encodes CASTRKAPYGGSSYNEQFF.

In this sample, this clonotype turned up a few times. The gene calls are TRBV11-3 and TRBJ2-1; a weak D match, TRBD1 (6 bases). The CDR3 spans 17 residues. The V end lost 5 bases, the J end lost 0 bases, and 17 bases lay between the germline ends. Germline V gene data show CDR1 as SGHNT and CDR2 as YENEEA. The CDR3 coding sequence is TGTGCCAGCAGCCGTCATATACAGGGTAGCTCCTACAATGAGCAGTTCTTC. Translation gives CASSRHIQGSSYNEQFF. Together with reference TRBV11-3 and TRBJ2-1, the CDR3 gives the full variable domain: EAGVVQSPRYKIIEKKQPVAFWCNPISGHNTLYWYLQNLGQGPELLIRYENEEAVDDSQLPKDRFSAERLKGVDSTLKIQPAELGDSAVYLCASSRHIQGSSYNEQFFGPGTRLTVL.

A few counts support this clonotype. The gene calls are TRBV20-1 and TRBJ1-1, with D hard to call. The CDR3 runs to 12 residues. V was pared by 4 bases and J by 3 bases, with 9 bases between. Germline V gene data show CDR1 as DFQATT and CDR2 as SNEGSKA (reference sequence). The CDR3: CSATRTDTEAFF. The DNA for the CDR3 is TGCAGTGCTACCCGTACGGACACTGAAGCTTTCTTT.

This clonotype was seen a handful of times. This chain connects TRBV19 to TRBJ1-2; no reliable D call. This CDR3 has 14 residues. Trimming took 3 bases from V and 0 from J, leaving 8 bases between them. Germline V lookup: CDR1 LNHDA, CDR2 SQIVND (reference sequence). The CDR3 nucleotides read TGTGCCAGTAGTATCGCCTCGACTAACTATGGCTACACCTTC. Encoded protein: CASSIASTNYGYTF.

The chain couples TRBV14 to TRBJ1-2; a possible D gene is TRBD1 (6 bases). The V gene's germline CDR1 is SGHDN and CDR2 FVKESK. The CDR3 runs to 14 residues. V lost 1 base and J 8 bases, leaving 14 bases between the germline ends. The CDR3 spells CASSQAGGATGYTF. The CDR3 coding sequence is TGTGCCAGCAGCCAAGCGGGGGGCGCGACCGGCTACACCTTC. Full variable domain (outside the CDR3, taken from reference TRBV14 and TRBJ1-2): EAGVTQFPSHSVIEKGQTVTLRCDPISGHDNLYWYRRVMGKEIKFLLHFVKESKQDESGMPNNRFLAERTGGTYSTLKVQPAELEDSGVYFCASSQAGGATGYTFGSGTRLTVV.

The sample holds a few counts of this clonotype. V and J are TRBV10-2 and TRBJ2-1, with TRBD1 matching over 10 bases. Looked up from germline, CDR1 is WSHSY and CDR2 is SAAADI. CDR3 size: 15 residues. V gave up 8 bases and J gave up 4 bases; unmatched junction bases: 8. This CDR3 is CASGIGQGEYNEQFF. CDR3 bases: TGCGCCAGCGGAATAGGACAGGGGGAATACAATGAGCAGTTCTTC.

This clonotype has a handful of counts. The V gene is TRBV9, the J gene TRBJ2-7; either TRBD1 or TRBD2 may fit D (5 bases each). V lost 0 bases to trimming and J lost 3 bases, with 22 bases between them. The germline V gene encodes CDR1 SGDLS and CDR2 YYNGEE. The CDR3 runs to 18 residues. The CDR3: CASSVGRYETAPIYEQYF. CDR3 nucleotide sequence: TGTGCCAGCAGCGTAGGGAGGTACGAGACAGCCCCGATCTACGAGCAGTACTTC.

This clonotype has a handful of counts. This sequence joins TRBV28 and TRBJ2-7; D is unresolved. The CDR3 totals 16 residues. The V gene lost 5 bases and the J gene lost 2 bases, with 19 bases spanning the gap. Germline V CDR1 and CDR2: MDHEN, SYDVKM. CDR3 sequence (DNA): TGTGCCAGCAGTCACCAGCCCCAGCGACCGACCTACGAGCAGTACTTC. It specifies CASSHQPQRPTYEQYF.

The chain uses TRBV6-1 and TRBJ1-1; D gene uncertain. The germline V and J ends were trimmed by 6 bases and 2 bases, with 22 bases remaining between them. CDR1 and CDR2 (germline): MNHNS, SASEGT. This CDR3 contains 17 residues. The CDR3 protein is CASSPEWEEGSNTEAFF. The CDR3 coding sequence is TGTGCCAGCAGCCCAGAGTGGGAAGAGGGCAGCAACACTGAAGCTTTCTTT.

The rearrangement links TRBV10-3 to TRBJ2-1; 9 nucleotides align to TRBD1. With V trimmed by 7 bases and J by 6 bases, 13 bases remained unmatched. Germline CDR1 and CDR2: ENHRY and SYGVKD. The CDR3 totals 16 residues. The chain's CDR3 is CAIKGGTGQGPNEQFF. In nucleotides, the CDR3 is TGTGCCATCAAAGGCGGTACGGGACAGGGTCCCAATGAGCAGTTCTTC.

The rearrangement joins TRBV25-1 to TRBJ2-5; maybe TRBD1 (5 bases). Trimming stripped 4 bases from V and 3 bases from J, with 12 bases between. Germline CDR1 and CDR2: MGHDK and SYGVNS. The CDR3 is made up of 14 amino acids. The CDR3 sequence: CASSVLTAEETQYF. CDR3 sequence (DNA): TGTGCCAGCAGTGTACTGACAGCTGAAGAGACCCAGTACTTC.

The rearrangement links TRBV12-3 or TRBV12-4 to TRBJ2-7; 7 nucleotides match TRBD2. Trimming removed 5 bases from V and 3 bases from J; junction bases left unmatched: 16. This CDR3 comprises 17 residues. This chain's CDR3 is CASSAREGLVRIYEQYF. The CDR3 DNA reads TGTGCCAGCAGTGCCAGGGAGGGACTGGTCAGGATCTACGAGCAGTACTTC.

This clonotype has a handful of counts. The chain joins TRBV29-1 to TRBJ1-1; TRBD1 aligns across 7 bases. The CDR3 consists of 16 residues. CDR1 and CDR2 from the germline V gene are SQVTM and ANQGSEA. The V segment lost 3 bases and the J segment 0 bases; nucleotides outside the gene matches: 10. CDR3 coding DNA: TGCAGCGTTGAGACCGAGGACAGGTCCATGAACACTGAAGCTTTCTTT. It yields the protein CSVETEDRSMNTEAFF.

This clonotype was detected a few times. The J gene is TRBJ2-7, the V gene TRBV15; 8 bases fit TRBD2. CDR1 LNHNV and CDR2 YYDKDF come from the germline V gene (reference sequence). The CDR3 contains 15 residues. Germline trimming cut 0 bases from V and 4 bases from J; bases unmatched to any gene: 5. The CDR3 spells CATSRDQGLGYEQYF. As DNA, the CDR3 is TGTGCCACCAGCAGAGATCAGGGACTAGGTTACGAGCAGTACTTC. The full variable domain, in which reference TRBV15 and TRBJ2-7 provide the parts outside the CDR3, is DAMVIQNPRYQVTQFGKPVTLSCSQTLNHNVMYWYQQKSSQAPKLLFHYYDKDFNNEADTPDNFQSRRPNTSFCFLDIRSPGLGDTAMYLCATSRDQGLGYEQYFGPGTRLTVT.

This rearrangement joins TRBV10-3 to TRBJ1-3; 9 nucleotides line up with TRBD1. This CDR3 region has 13 residues. The J segment lost 2 bases and the V segment lost 8 bases, leaving 1 base of the junction unmatched. Germline V gene lookup returns CDR1 ENHRY and CDR2 SYGVKD. The DNA of the CDR3 is TGTGCCATCGGGGACAGGGCTGGAAACACCATATATTTT. Its protein product is CAIGDRAGNTIYF.

In its sample, this clonotype was seen many times. This chain connects TRBV20-1 to TRBJ2-5; D is ambiguous. V lost 2 bases, J lost 2 bases, and 18 bases lay in between. This CDR3 spans 16 amino acids. CDR1 is DFQATT, CDR2 SNEGSKA, per germline (reference sequence). CDR3 DNA: TGCAGTGCTAGACCGGTGGTTGCAGAAACTCAAGAGACCCAGTACTTC. Protein: CSARPVVAETQETQYF.

This clonotype was seen more than once but under ten times. The J gene is TRBJ1-3, the V gene TRBV20-1; the match to TRBD1 covers 7 bases. The junction had 10 bases not matched to a gene; V was cut back by 2 bases and J by 0 bases. CDR1 and CDR2 (germline): DFQATT, SNEGSKA (reference sequence). The CDR3 spans 17 residues. The CDR3: CSARSFSGTDSGNTIYF. CDR3 DNA sequence: TGCAGTGCTAGATCCTTCTCCGGGACAGACTCTGGAAACACCATATATTTT.

The chain carries TRBV20-1 and TRBJ2-2; the D gene could be TRBD1 or TRBD2 (6 bases each). CDR3 size: 14 residues. The germline CDR1 and CDR2 sequences are DFQATT and SNEGSKA (reference sequence). V was shortened by 1 base and J by 6 bases, with 12 bases between the two germline ends. This CDR3 is CSARVGGAAGELFF. CDR3 nucleotides: TGCAGTGCTAGAGTGGGGGGCGCCGCCGGGGAGCTGTTTTTT.

With regard to this clonotype: One base away lies a much larger clone, so this may be a sequencing read error. In nucleotides, the CDR3 is TGTGCCAGCACGGGGGGGCCGGTACAGGGAATCTACGAGCAGTACTTC. This encodes CASTGGPVQGIYEQYF. V usage is TRBV12-3 or TRBV12-4 and J usage is TRBJ2-7; 8 positions match TRBD2. The CDR3 extends over 16 amino acids. V shed 7 bases, J shed 3 bases, and the junction held 14 bases outside the gene matches.

The CDR3 nucleotides read TGCAGCGTTGCCCATAGGGACAGCGAATACACCTTC. Protein sequence: CSVAHRDSEYTF. J is TRBJ1-2 and V is TRBV29-1, with 7 bases lining up with TRBD1. Germline lookup yields CDR1 SQVTM and CDR2 ANQGSEA. This CDR3 is built from 12 residues. The trim removed 4 bases at V and 11 bases at J, leaving 10 bases unmatched.

The sample holds a few counts of this clonotype. One end of the junction fails to match germline, which may point to a read error. This chain links TRBV12-5 with TRBJ2-3; 9 bases fit TRBD1. Germline V lookup: CDR1 LGHNT, CDR2 FRNRAP. This CDR3 contains 14 residues. Written as DNA, the CDR3 is TGTGCTAGTGGTCCGGGACAGGGCACAGATACGCAGTGTTTT. Translating gives CASGPGQGTDTQCF.

The chain is built from TRBV29-1 and TRBJ1-1; D uncertain. Germline assignment: CDR1 SQVTM and CDR2 ANQGSEA. The CDR3 is 13 amino acids. The germline V and J ends were trimmed by 8 bases and 12 bases, with 25 bases remaining between them. CDR3 residues: CSPSGGVDEEPFF. The CDR3 DNA follows: TGCAGCCCCAGCGGCGGGGTCGACGAGGAACCTTTCTTT.